One and the same sample provided the 26 T cell receptor beta chains below, sequenced in a study of cytomegalovirus exposure and HLA in healthy donors. This PCR relied on a set of 60 Vbeta primers and 13 Jbeta primers. Profiled with immunoSEQ multiplex PCR; TCRdb holds only in-frame clones, not every one. The sample has about 190,000 clones; 87% are singletons. Sequencing was carried out using PBMCs. These receptors were taken from a man aged 25-45 years in good health and CMV-seronegative.

This chain links TRBV7-9 with TRBJ2-1; 7 nucleotides line up with TRBD1. In germline, CDR1 is SEHNR, CDR2 FQNEAQ (reference sequence). V lost 3 bases, J lost 7 bases, and 6 bases stayed unmatched. The CDR3 totals 14 residues. The CDR3 DNA sequence: TGTGCCAGCAGCTTGTTAGACAGGGCAAATGAGCAGTTCTTC. Translated: CASSLLDRANEQFF.

CDR3 bases: TGCGCCAGCAGCCAATCTCCTCTGGGGGCAGGGAACACTGAAGCTTTCTTT. Residues: CASSQSPLGAGNTEAFF. V gene TRBV4-1 combines with J gene TRBJ1-1; D possibly corresponds to TRBD1 (6 bases). The germline V and J ends were trimmed by 2 bases and 1 base, with 17 bases remaining between them. Germline CDR1 is MGHRA and CDR2 is YSYEKL. The CDR3 runs to 17 residues.

The genes are TRBV28 and TRBJ2-7, with 7 positions matching TRBD2. V shed 3 bases and J 0 bases; nucleotides not matched to a gene: 11. Looked up from germline, CDR1 is MDHEN and CDR2 is SYDVKM. CDR3 length: 17 residues. CDR3 amino acids: CASSFPRSAGVSYEQYF. The CDR3 DNA reads as TGTGCCAGCAGTTTTCCCCGAAGTGCGGGAGTCTCCTACGAGCAGTACTTC.

This clone was observed a few times. The chain has TRBV20-1 and TRBJ1-1; the D gene is possibly TRBD1 (5 bases). The CDR3 has 11 amino acids. Germline assignment: CDR1 DFQATT and CDR2 SNEGSKA (reference sequence). Trimming took off 5 bases at V and 6 bases at J, with 10 bases between the two ends. CDR3 in amino acids: CSAVDSSEAFF. The CDR3 DNA reads as TGCAGTGCTGTCGACAGCTCTGAAGCTTTCTTT.

In this sample, this clone turned up once. This chain connects TRBV7-2 to TRBJ2-2, with TRBD2 matching 12 bases. The V gene end was trimmed by 6 bases and the J gene end by 6 bases; junction bases not matched to a gene: 5. CDR3 size: 15 residues. Looked up from germline, CDR1 is SGHTA and CDR2 is FQGNSA. CDR3 sequence (DNA): TGTGCCAGCAGTCTAGGACTAGCGGGATCCGGGGAGCTGTTTTTT. Translating gives CASSLGLAGSGELFF.

The CDR3 region is CASSQRGTSPQETQYF. In nucleotides, the CDR3 is TGTGCCAGCAGCCAGCGTGGGACTAGTCCCCAAGAGACCCAGTACTTC. The chain combines TRBV7-2 with TRBJ2-5, with 8 bases identical to TRBD2. The ends lost 5 bases at V and 1 base at J; junction bases unmatched: 9. CDR1 SGHTA and CDR2 FQGNSA come from the germline V gene. This CDR3 region has 16 residues. Full variable domain (outside the CDR3, taken from reference TRBV7-2 and TRBJ2-5): GAGVSQSPSNKVTEKGKDVELRCDPISGHTALYWYRQSLGQGLEFLIYFQGNSAPDKSGLPSDRFSAERTGGSVSTLTIQRTQQEDSAVYLCASSQRGTSPQETQYFGPGTRLLVL.

The chain carries TRBV29-1 and TRBJ1-2; D possibly corresponds to TRBD1 (6 bases). The CDR3 sequence is 13 residues long. Trimming removed 8 bases at V and 4 bases at J, with 17 bases between. Per the germline V gene, CDR1 is SQVTM and CDR2 is ANQGSEA. CDR3 DNA: TGCAGCCTCTACCAGGGACACTTCTATGGCTACACCTTC. This sequence encodes CSLYQGHFYGYTF.

V is TRBV7-2 and J is TRBJ2-5; TRBD1 is a possible D gene (6 bases). Germline CDR1 is SGHTA and CDR2 is FQGNSA. V lost 1 base, J lost 9 bases, and 9 bases lay in between. The CDR3 totals 12 residues. DNA for the CDR3: TGTGCCAGCAGCTTAGTGCAGGGGCCCCAGTACTTC. It codes for CASSLVQGPQYF.

This clone was counted once. Other nucleotide sequences from this sample produce the same CDR3. Here the CDR3 reads CASSLGGRSYNEQFF. Here the CDR3 DNA reads TGTGCCAGCAGTTTGGGCGGGAGGTCCTACAATGAGCAGTTCTTC. This chain uses TRBV27 with TRBJ2-1, with TRBD2 identical over 8 bases. V lost 3 bases to trimming and J lost 1 base; unmatched junction nucleotides: 2. CDR3 length: 15 amino acids. CDR1 is MNHEY, CDR2 SMNVEV, per germline (reference sequence).

The V and J genes are TRBV2 and TRBJ2-6; D might be TRBD1 (6 bases). Trimming took off 5 bases at V and 2 bases at J, with 10 bases between the two ends. CDR3 length: 15 amino acids. The V gene's germline CDR1 is SNHLY and CDR2 FYNNEI. CDR3 amino acids: CASSLQGPGANVLTF. The CDR3, as DNA: TGTGCCAGCAGTCTACAGGGTCCTGGGGCCAACGTCCTGACTTTC.

The chain uses TRBV5-1 and TRBJ1-5; D might be TRBD1 (5 bases). Germline V CDR1 and CDR2: SGHRS, YFSETQ. This CDR3 has 15 amino acids. V was clipped by 0 bases and J by 6 bases, with 13 bases between them. CDR3 sequence reads: CASSLAGGSGQPQHF. The CDR3 bases are TGCGCCAGCAGCTTGGCGGGGGGGTCCGGTCAGCCCCAGCATTTT.

This sequence joins TRBV28 and TRBJ1-1; possibly TRBD1 for D (5 bases). The ends were cut back, 6 bases at V and 1 base at J, with 12 bases in the middle. This CDR3 comprises 14 residues. The germline V gene has CDR1 MDHEN and CDR2 SYDVKM. CDR3 loop: CASSLRTPNTEAFF. DNA of the CDR3: TGTGCCAGCAGCCTAAGGACACCGAACACTGAAGCTTTCTTT.

This chain joins TRBV29-1 and TRBJ1-1; TRBD1 is a possible D gene (6 bases). The CDR3 sequence is 11 residues long. Germline-derived CDR1 and CDR2 are SQVTM and ANQGSEA. Trimming left V 8 bases short and J 6 bases short, with 13 bases between. The CDR3 DNA follows: TGCAGCCCCAGGCGGGGGCCTGAAGCTTTCTTT. This codes for CSPRRGPEAFF.

The chain couples TRBV6-6 to TRBJ2-7; 8 bases fit TRBD1. Germline CDR1 and CDR2: MNHNY and SVGAGI (reference sequence). Germline trimming cut 5 bases from V and 3 bases from J; bases unmatched to any gene: 3. This CDR3 spans 13 amino acids. CDR3 amino acids: CASSPDRVYEQYF. CDR3 in DNA: TGTGCCAGCAGTCCGGACAGGGTCTACGAGCAGTACTTC.

The rearrangement joins TRBV4-2 to TRBJ2-1; 12 bases line up with TRBD2. The germline gives CDR1 LGHNA, CDR2 YNFKEQ. This CDR3 has 18 amino acids. The V segment lost 8 bases and the J segment 6 bases; nucleotides outside the gene matches: 17. The CDR3 nucleotides are TGTGCCAGCCTAATAAGCAAAAAGGGACTAGCGGGTAGCAATGAGCAGTTCTTC. Protein product: CASLISKKGLAGSNEQFF.

V usage is TRBV4-1 and J usage is TRBJ2-3, with TRBD1 matching 7 bases. With V trimmed by 1 base and J by 1 base, 5 bases remained unmatched. This CDR3 is 16 amino acids long. The germline CDR1 and CDR2 sequences are MGHRA and YSYEKL. The CDR3 sequence: CASSQVAGTGTDTQYF. CDR3 coding DNA: TGCGCCAGCAGCCAAGTTGCCGGGACAGGCACAGATACGCAGTATTTT.

This rearrangement joins TRBV5-1 to TRBJ1-2; tentative D call: TRBD1 (5 bases). V was clipped by 0 bases and J by 2 bases, with 17 bases between them. This CDR3 spans 17 amino acids. The germline gives CDR1 SGHRS, CDR2 YFSETQ. The CDR3 sequence is CASSLGVFRGFNYGYTF. The CDR3 DNA sequence: TGCGCCAGCAGCTTGGGAGTCTTCCGGGGGTTCAACTATGGCTACACCTTC.

Note on this clone: This same CDR3 is encoded by further DNA sequences in the sample. The genes are TRBV5-1 and TRBJ2-1; the match to TRBD1 covers 10 bases. V gave up 4 bases and J gave up 1 base; unmatched junction bases: 2. This CDR3 has 15 residues. CDR1 and CDR2 (germline): SGHRS, YFSETQ. This chain's CDR3 is CASSPGQGSYNEQFF. The DNA of the CDR3 is TGCGCCAGCAGCCCGGGACAGGGGTCCTACAATGAGCAGTTCTTC.

The chain couples TRBV18 to TRBJ2-7; TRBD2 matches at 8 bases. The CDR3 totals 14 residues. V was pared by 4 bases and J by 0 bases, with 2 bases of the junction left unmatched. Germline CDR1 and CDR2: KGHSH and LQKENI. CDR3 in DNA: TGTGCCAGCTCACTCGGGGGGGACTCCTACGAGCAGTACTTC. Translating it yields CASSLGGDSYEQYF.

The chain combines TRBV4-2 with TRBJ2-5; 9 positions agree with TRBD1. Germline CDR1 and CDR2: LGHNA and YNFKEQ. This CDR3 is 15 amino acids long. V shed 0 bases and J 5 bases; nucleotides not matched to a gene: 4. Here the CDR3 DNA reads TGTGCCAGCAGCCAAGATTACAGGGGGCTTGAGACCCAGTACTTC. Its protein is CASSQDYRGLETQYF.

The rearrangement links TRBV7-8 to TRBJ2-1, with D tentatively TRBD1 (6 bases). The CDR3 is made up of 15 amino acids. Germline CDR1 is SGHVS and CDR2 is FQNEAQ. V was cut by 3 bases and J by 6 bases, with 15 bases left in between. For the CDR3, the DNA is TGTGCCAGCAGCTTTCCGGCAGGGGAATCCAATGAGCAGTTCTTC. Protein: CASSFPAGESNEQFF.

The gene calls are TRBV7-2 and TRBJ2-3, with D possibly matching TRBD2 (5 bases). The CDR3 runs to 14 residues. The germline CDR1 and CDR2 sequences are SGHTA and FQGNSA. With 4 bases removed from V and 0 bases from J, the gap between germline ends came to 8 bases. For the CDR3, the DNA is TGTGCCAGCAGCTGGGAGACTAGCACAGATACGCAGTATTTT. Its protein is CASSWETSTDTQYF.

The chain links TRBV7-9 to TRBJ1-1; 7 bases map to TRBD1. This CDR3 is 19 amino acids long. In germline, CDR1 is SEHNR, CDR2 FQNEAQ (reference sequence). The V segment lost 2 bases and the J segment 0 bases; nucleotides outside the gene matches: 15. The CDR3 sequence: CASSLPIGIQGSVNTEAFF. CDR3 nucleotides: TGTGCCAGCAGCTTACCTATCGGCATACAGGGGTCCGTGAACACTGAAGCTTTCTTT.

The chain uses TRBV5-4 and TRBJ2-1; 9 bases line up with TRBD1. Germline CDR1 reads SGHNT; CDR2 reads YYREEE (reference sequence). This CDR3 has 14 residues. J was trimmed by 7 bases and V by 4 bases; bases with no gene match: 6. The CDR3 spells CASSDPGTGNEQFF. CDR3 bases: TGTGCCAGCAGCGATCCCGGGACAGGGAATGAGCAGTTCTTC.

The genes are TRBV7-6 and TRBJ2-7; TRBD2 matches 7 bases. The trim removed 2 bases at V and 6 bases at J, leaving 7 bases unmatched. Looked up from germline, CDR1 is SGHVS and CDR2 is FNYEAQ. This CDR3 contains 14 residues. The chain's CDR3 is CASSLSGGRIEQYF. CDR3 bases: TGTGCCAGCAGCTTATCCGGCGGGAGAATCGAGCAGTACTTC.

The chain links TRBV28 to TRBJ1-2; D ambiguous. This CDR3 contains 13 residues. V was cut by 3 bases and J by 8 bases, with 13 bases left in between. Germline CDR1 is MDHEN and CDR2 is SYDVKM. The CDR3 reads CASSFTGVWGYTF. The CDR3 nucleotides read TGTGCCAGCAGTTTTACCGGGGTCTGGGGCTACACCTTC.